Each of the 7 T cell receptor beta chains below was sequenced from the same sample in a study of PD-L1 blockade in urothelial cancer. Sequencing was performed with immunoSEQ multiplex PCR; in TCRdb, only in-frame clones are kept and a portion is missing. In the table there are approximately 70,000 clones, roughly nine tenths of which are singletons. Sequencing was performed on PBMCs, taken around atezolizumab (anti-PD-L1) treatment. These TCRs come from a man between 60 and 70 years old with urothelial cancer.

This clone was observed a single time. This chain uses TRBV6-5 with TRBJ1-4, with TRBD1 identical over 7 bases. Germline V gives CDR1 MNHEY, CDR2 SVGAGI. The CDR3 runs to 15 residues. The V segment lost 6 bases and the J segment 0 bases; nucleotides outside the gene matches: 4. In DNA, the CDR3 is TGTGCCAGCAGGATAACAGGGGCAACTAATGAAAAACTGTTTTTT. This gives the protein CASRITGATNEKLFF.

The rearrangement uses TRBV5-1 and TRBJ2-1; a weak D match, TRBD2 (5 bases). Germline values: CDR1 SGHRS, CDR2 YFSETQ. Trimming left V 3 bases short and J 7 bases short, with 17 bases between. This CDR3 is 15 amino acids long. CDR3 sequence: CASSYLSDGKNEQFF. DNA of the CDR3: TGCGCCAGCAGCTACCTTTCCGACGGGAAAAATGAGCAGTTCTTC.

The chain couples TRBV4-1 to TRBJ1-4, with TRBD1 matching over 7 bases. CDR3 length: 14 residues. Germline V gene data show CDR1 as MGHRA and CDR2 as YSYEKL. Trimming took 4 bases from V and 6 from J; bases not matched to a gene: 5. The DNA for the CDR3 is TGCGCCAGCAGCCTCCGGACAGGCCATGAAAAACTGTTTTTT. Protein sequence: CASSLRTGHEKLFF.

The genes are TRBV7-2 and TRBJ2-3; tentative D call: TRBD1 (6 bases). Germline V gives CDR1 SGHTA, CDR2 FQGNSA. This CDR3 comprises 14 residues. The V and J ends lost 3 bases and 8 bases respectively, with 15 bases between them. In DNA form, the CDR3 reads TGTGCCAGCAGCTTTGGCCAGGGGATTACTACGCAGTATTTT. It codes for CASSFGQGITTQYF. Looking up the rest from reference TRBV7-2 and TRBJ2-3 gives the full variable domain: GAGVSQSPSNKVTEKGKDVELRCDPISGHTALYWYRQSLGQGLEFLIYFQGNSAPDKSGLPSDRFSAERTGGSVSTLTIQRTQQEDSAVYLCASSFGQGITTQYFGPGTRLTVL.

The chain joins TRBV28 to TRBJ2-5, with TRBD1 identical over 7 bases. The CDR3 length is 15 residues. Germline assignment: CDR1 MDHEN and CDR2 SYDVKM. The V gene end was trimmed by 4 bases and the J gene end by 4 bases; junction bases not matched to a gene: 9. The CDR3 sequence: CASSSPDRVRETQYF. CDR3 coding DNA: TGTGCCAGCAGTTCCCCAGACAGGGTAAGAGAGACCCAGTACTTC.

The V gene is TRBV30, the J gene TRBJ2-2; a weak D match, TRBD1 (7 bases). CDR1 and CDR2 from the germline V gene are GTSNPN and SVGIG (reference sequence). Deletions cut 4 bases from V and 4 bases from J, with 13 bases between. The CDR3 has 14 residues. The CDR3 spells CAWIRQGLTGELFF. The CDR3 DNA follows: TGTGCCTGGATTAGACAGGGACTCACCGGGGAGCTGTTTTTT. Complete variable domain (other parts from reference TRBV30 and TRBJ2-2): SQTIHQWPATLVQPVGSPLSLECTVEGTSNPNLYWYRQAAGRGLQLLFYSVGIGQISSEVPQNLSASRPQDRQFILSSKKLLLSDSGFYLCAWIRQGLTGELFFGEGSRLTVL.

V usage is TRBV5-6 and J usage is TRBJ2-2; D is ambiguous. The germline V gene encodes CDR1 SGHDT and CDR2 YYEEEE. This CDR3 contains 13 residues. Between the trimmed V and J ends, which lost 3 bases and 6 bases, there was a span of 9 bases. Written as DNA, the CDR3 is TGTGCCAGCAGCTCTCCCCCCTCCGGGGAGCTGTTTTTT. Protein sequence: CASSSPPSGELFF.